A selection of T cell receptor beta chains follows, all from one sample in a study of PD-1 blockade in mismatch repair-deficient tumors. The table came from immunoSEQ multiplex PCR; TCRdb's copy has only in-frame clones and leaves some out. Of under 50,000 clones listed, roughly 80% are singletons. Sequencing was performed on peripheral blood, taken 4 weeks after starting pembrolizumab. The receptors were sampled from an adult with mismatch repair-deficient cancer. CDR3s include the opening cysteine and the closing phenylalanine or tryptophan. Each record gives: clone size, V gene, J gene, CDR3 protein. Only part of the rows carry a size: once, few, many, or a class if the clone is expanded.

NA	TRBV4-2	TRBJ2-3	CASSQGTSGSPTDTQYF
NA	TRBV7-8	TRBJ2-3	CASRSNVGHRTDTQYF
NA	TRBV5-1	TRBJ2-7	CASSNGLEGTQQYF
NA	TRBV5-6	TRBJ1-2	CASTWTGGYGYTF
NA	TRBV13	TRBJ2-2	CASSLSGGRSGELFF
NA	TRBV7-2	TRBJ1-2	CASSLERRANYGYTF
NA	TRBV7-2	TRBJ1-2	CASRFDRGRDYGYTF
NA	TRBV5-1	TRBJ2-3	CASSLETSGSTDTQYF
medium-sized	TRBV18	TRBJ2-1	CASSPPDRGLYNEQFF
NA	TRBV6-8	TRBJ2-1	CASTTTGSSYNEQFF
NA	TRBV6-1	TRBJ2-4	CASRTSGAKNIQYF
NA	TRBV7-9	TRBJ2-7	CASSAAGVTDEQYF
NA	TRBV5-4	TRBJ1-5	CASSFDRREPQHF
NA	TRBV5-1	TRBJ2-1	CASSLGAAGVKDEQFF
NA	TRBV5-6	TRBJ1-2	CASSLGTGVGGYTF
NA	TRBV5-6	TRBJ2-7	CASSLAGPYSYEQYF
NA	TRBV28	TRBJ2-1	CASSLQSSYNEQFF
NA	TRBV2	TRBJ2-1	CASTLRTGRENEQFF
NA	TRBV19	TRBJ2-3	CATSEGSQDTDTQYF
NA	TRBV19	TRBJ2-7	CASSIGPNYEQYF